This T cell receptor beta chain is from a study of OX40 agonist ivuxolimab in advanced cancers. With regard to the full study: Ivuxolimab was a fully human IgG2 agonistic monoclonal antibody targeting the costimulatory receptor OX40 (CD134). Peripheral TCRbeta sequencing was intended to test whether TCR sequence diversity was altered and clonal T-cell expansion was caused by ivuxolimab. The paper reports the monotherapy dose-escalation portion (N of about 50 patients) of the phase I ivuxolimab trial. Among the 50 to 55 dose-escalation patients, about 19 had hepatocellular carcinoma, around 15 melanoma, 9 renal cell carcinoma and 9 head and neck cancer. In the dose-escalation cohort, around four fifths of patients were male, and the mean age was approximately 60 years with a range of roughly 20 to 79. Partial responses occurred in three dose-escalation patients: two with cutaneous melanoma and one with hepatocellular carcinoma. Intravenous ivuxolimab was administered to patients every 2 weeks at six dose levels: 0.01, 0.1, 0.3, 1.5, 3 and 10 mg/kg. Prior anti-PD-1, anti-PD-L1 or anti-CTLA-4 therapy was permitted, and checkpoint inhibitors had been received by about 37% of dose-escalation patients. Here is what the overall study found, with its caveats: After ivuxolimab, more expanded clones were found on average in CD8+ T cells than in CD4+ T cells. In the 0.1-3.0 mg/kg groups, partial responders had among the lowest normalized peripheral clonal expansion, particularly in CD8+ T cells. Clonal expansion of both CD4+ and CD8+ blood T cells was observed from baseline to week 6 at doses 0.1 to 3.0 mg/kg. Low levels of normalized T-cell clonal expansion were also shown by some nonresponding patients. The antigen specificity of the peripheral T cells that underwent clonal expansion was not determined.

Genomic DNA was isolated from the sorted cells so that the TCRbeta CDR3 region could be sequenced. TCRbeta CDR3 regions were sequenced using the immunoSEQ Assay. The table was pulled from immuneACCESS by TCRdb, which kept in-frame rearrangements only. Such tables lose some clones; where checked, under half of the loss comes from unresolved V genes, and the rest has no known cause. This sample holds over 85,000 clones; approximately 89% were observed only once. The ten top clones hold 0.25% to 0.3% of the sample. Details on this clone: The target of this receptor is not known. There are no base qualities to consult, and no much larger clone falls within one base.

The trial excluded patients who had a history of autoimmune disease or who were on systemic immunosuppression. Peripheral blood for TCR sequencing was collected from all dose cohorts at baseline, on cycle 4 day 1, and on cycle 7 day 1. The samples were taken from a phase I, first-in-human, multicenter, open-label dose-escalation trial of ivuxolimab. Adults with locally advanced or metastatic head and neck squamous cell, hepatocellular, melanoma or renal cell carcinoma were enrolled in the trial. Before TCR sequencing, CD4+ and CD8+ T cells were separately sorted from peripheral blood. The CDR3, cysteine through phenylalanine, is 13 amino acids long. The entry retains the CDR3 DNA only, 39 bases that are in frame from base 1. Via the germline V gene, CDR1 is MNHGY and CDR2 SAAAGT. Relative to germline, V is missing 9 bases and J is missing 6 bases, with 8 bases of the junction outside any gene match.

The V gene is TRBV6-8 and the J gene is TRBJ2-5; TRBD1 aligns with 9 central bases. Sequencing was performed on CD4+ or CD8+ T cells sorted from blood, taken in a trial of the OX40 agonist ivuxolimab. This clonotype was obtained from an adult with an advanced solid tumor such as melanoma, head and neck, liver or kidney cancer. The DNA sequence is TGTGCCAGGGGACAGGGAATCATAAAGACCCAGTACTTC. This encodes CARGQGIIKTQYF.